The source of this T cell receptor beta chain is a study of blood T cell repertoires in COVID-19 (dated by TCRdb to 2020 to 2021). In terms of the full investigation: Samples from collaborators originated in the United States, Italy and Spain and spanned both the acute and convalescent phases of COVID-19. The prospective study material was composed of cDNA or gDNA derived from T cells, B-cell-depleted T cells, or PBMCs. The dataset comprised deeply sampled blood TCRbeta repertoires from subjects exposed to, actively infected with, or recovered from COVID-19. The repertoires were released in a freely available public database intended as a resource for research on the immune response to SARS-CoV-2. Samples came from the ongoing ImmuneRACE study (first 160 participants) plus 1,254 subjects from 6 global collaborators. Sample metadata almost always included a de-identified subject ID, COVID-19 status, age in years and sex. HLA class I and class II types, where available, came from metadata supplied by the sample provider rather than from assay-based typing.

On the study overall, not on this receptor specifically: The quantity of clinical and demographic metadata differed by source and by participant and was supplied without curation.

Collaborating institutions collected whole blood in K2EDTA tubes following their own protocols. For TCRbeta analysis, collaborator samples were shipped as frozen whole blood, as isolated PBMCs, or as DNA extracted from either sample type. TCRbeta CDR3 regions were amplified from genomic DNA using the immunoSEQ Assay, a bias-controlled multiplex PCR. On the authors' methods: Within the assay, amplification of reference gene primers was used to estimate how many nucleated cells each sample contained. To quantify the absolute abundance of each unique TCRbeta CDR3 rearrangement, sequence reads were collapsed and filtered. For each sample, productive Simpson clonality was calculated as the square root of Simpson's diversity index across productive rearrangements. TCRdb provides this immuneACCESS table in a form limited to in-frame rearrangements. Some clones are lacking; in checked studies, under half of them reflect an unresolved V gene, and why the rest are absent is not known. The V and J calls and clone size are taken from that table; D and trimming were inferred from the DNA. The sample profile shows roughly 200,000 clones; 70% to 90% of them were found once. The top ten constitute roughly 5.3% of the sample.

For this clone: This clone's antigen is unknown. No much larger clone is present one base from it, and per-base qualities are unavailable.

The CDR3, cysteine through phenylalanine, is 18 amino acids long. The DNA shown is the 54-base CDR3, in frame from base 1. The sample comprised peripheral blood. The receptor was isolated from a woman aged 70-85 years with active or convalescent COVID-19. This chain is built from TRBV21-1 and TRBJ2-7; no check of the table's D call, TRBD2, against the DNA was made. TRBV21-1 is assigned pseudogene status. The bases read TGTGCCAGCAGCAAAGTGCTAATTTCTAGCGGGAGGGCCTACGAGCAGTACTTC. This sequence encodes CASSKVLISSGRAYEQYF.